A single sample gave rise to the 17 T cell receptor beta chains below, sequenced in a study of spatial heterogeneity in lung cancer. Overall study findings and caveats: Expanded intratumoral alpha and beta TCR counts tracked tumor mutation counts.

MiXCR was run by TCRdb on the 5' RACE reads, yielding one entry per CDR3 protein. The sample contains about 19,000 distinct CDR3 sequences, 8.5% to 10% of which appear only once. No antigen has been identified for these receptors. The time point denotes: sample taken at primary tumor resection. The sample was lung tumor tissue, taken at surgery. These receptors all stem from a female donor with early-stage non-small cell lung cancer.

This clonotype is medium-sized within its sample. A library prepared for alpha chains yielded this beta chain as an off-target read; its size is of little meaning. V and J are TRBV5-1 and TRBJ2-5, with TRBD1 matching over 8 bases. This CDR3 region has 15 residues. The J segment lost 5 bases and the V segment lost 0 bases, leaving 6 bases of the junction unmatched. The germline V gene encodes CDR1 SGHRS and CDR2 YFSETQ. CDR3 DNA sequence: TGCGCCAGCAGCTTGGAGGACAGGGTTGGGGAGACCCAGTACTTC. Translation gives CASSLEDRVGETQYF. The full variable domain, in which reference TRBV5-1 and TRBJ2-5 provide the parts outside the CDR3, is KAGVTQTPRYLIKTRGQQVTLSCSPISGHRSVSWYQQTPGQGLQFLFEYFSETQRNKGNFPGRFSGRQFSNSRSEMNVSTLELGDSALYLCASSLEDRVGETQYFGPGTRLLVL.

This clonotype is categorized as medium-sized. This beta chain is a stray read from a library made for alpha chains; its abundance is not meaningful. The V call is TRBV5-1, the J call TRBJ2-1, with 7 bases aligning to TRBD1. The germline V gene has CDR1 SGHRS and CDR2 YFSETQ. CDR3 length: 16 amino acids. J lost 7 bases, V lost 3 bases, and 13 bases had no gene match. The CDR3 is CASSSAPTGTENEQFF. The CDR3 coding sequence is TGCGCCAGCAGCTCAGCCCCGACAGGGACGGAGAATGAGCAGTTCTTC.

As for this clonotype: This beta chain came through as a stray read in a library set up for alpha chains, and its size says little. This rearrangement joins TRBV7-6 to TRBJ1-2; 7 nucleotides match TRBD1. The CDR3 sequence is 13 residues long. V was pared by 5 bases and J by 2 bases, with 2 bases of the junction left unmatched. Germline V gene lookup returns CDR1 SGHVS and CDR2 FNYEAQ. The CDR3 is CASSETGNYGYTF. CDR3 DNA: TGTGCCAGCAGCGAGACAGGGAACTATGGCTACACCTTC.

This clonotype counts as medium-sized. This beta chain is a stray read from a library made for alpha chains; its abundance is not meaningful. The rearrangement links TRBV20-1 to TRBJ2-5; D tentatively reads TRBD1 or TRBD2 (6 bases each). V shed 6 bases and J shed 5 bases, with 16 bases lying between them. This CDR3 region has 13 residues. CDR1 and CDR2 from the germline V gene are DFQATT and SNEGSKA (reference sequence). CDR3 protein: CSASPGGPETQYF. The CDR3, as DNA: TGCAGTGCCAGCCCCGGGGGCCCGGAGACCCAGTACTTC.

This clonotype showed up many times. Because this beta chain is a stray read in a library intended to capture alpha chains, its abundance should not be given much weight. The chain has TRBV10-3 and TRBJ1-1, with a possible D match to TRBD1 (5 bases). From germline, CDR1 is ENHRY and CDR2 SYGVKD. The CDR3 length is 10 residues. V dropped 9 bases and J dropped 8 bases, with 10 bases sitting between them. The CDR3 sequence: CAIGHREAFF. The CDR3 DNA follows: TGTGCCATAGGACACAGGGAAGCTTTCTTT.

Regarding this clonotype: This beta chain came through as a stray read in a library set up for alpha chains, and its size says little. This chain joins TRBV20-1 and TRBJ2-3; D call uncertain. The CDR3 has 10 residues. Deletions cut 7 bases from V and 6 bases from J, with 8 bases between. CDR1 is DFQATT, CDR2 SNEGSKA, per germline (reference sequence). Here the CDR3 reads CSGTRDTQYF. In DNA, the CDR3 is TGCAGTGGGACGAGGGATACGCAGTATTTT.

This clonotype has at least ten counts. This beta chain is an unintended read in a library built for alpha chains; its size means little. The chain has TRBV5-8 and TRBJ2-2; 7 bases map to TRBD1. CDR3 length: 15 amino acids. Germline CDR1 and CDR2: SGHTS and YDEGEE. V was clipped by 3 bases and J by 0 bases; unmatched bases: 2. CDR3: CASSSGQSNTGELFF. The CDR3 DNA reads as TGTGCCAGCAGCTCGGGACAGTCGAACACCGGGGAGCTGTTTTTT.

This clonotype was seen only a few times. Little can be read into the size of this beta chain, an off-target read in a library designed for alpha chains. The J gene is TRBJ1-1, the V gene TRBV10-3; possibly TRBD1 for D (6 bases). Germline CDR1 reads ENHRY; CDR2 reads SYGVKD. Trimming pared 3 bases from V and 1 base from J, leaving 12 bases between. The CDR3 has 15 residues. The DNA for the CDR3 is TGTGCCATCAGTGATTCGGGGGCGCCGAACACTGAAGCTTTCTTT. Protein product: CAISDSGAPNTEAFF.

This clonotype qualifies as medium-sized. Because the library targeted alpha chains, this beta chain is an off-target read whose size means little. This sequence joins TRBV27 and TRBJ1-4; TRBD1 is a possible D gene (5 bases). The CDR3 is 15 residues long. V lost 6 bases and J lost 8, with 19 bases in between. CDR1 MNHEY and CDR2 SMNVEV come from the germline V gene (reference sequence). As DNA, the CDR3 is TGTGCCAGCAGCCCACTCGACAGATTTTTCGAAAAACTGTTTTTT. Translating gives CASSPLDRFFEKLFF.

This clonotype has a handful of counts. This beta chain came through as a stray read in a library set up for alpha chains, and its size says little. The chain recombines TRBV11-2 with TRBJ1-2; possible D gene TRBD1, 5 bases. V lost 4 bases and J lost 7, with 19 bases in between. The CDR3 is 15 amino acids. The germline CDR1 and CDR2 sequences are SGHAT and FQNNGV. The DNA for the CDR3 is TGTGCCAGCAGCTCCGCGGGACGGTTGAGTTCTGGCTACACCTTC. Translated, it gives CASSSAGRLSSGYTF.

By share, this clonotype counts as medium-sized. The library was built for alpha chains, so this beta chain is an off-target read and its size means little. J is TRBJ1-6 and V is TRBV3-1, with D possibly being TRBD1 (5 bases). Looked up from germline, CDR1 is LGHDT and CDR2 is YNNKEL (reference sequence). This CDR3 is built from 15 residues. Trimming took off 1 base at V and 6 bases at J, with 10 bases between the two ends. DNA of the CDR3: TGTGCCAGCAGCCAAGGGGACCTTCCTAATTCACCCCTCCACTTT. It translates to CASSQGDLPNSPLHF.

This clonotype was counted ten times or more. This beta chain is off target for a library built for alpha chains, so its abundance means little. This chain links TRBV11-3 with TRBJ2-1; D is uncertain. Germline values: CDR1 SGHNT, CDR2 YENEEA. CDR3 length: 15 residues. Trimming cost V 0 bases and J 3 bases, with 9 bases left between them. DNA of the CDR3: TGTGCCAGCAGCTTAGACTGGACGGACTACAATGAGCAGTTCTTC. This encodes CASSLDWTDYNEQFF.

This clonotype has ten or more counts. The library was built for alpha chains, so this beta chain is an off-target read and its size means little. The CDR3 protein is CASSFTSRGETQYF. The CDR3 coding sequence is TGTGCCAGCAGCTTTACATCCAGGGGAGAGACCCAGTACTTC. The chain recombines TRBV7-8 with TRBJ2-5; TRBD1 might be the D (6 bases). Germline CDR1 is SGHVS and CDR2 is FQNEAQ. V lost 3 bases and J lost 4, with 12 bases in between. The CDR3 has 14 residues.

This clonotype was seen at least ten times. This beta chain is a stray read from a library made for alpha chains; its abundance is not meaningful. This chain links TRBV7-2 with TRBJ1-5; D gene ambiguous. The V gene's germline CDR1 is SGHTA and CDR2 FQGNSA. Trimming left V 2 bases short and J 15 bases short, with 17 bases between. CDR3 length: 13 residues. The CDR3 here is CASSLNLQAPPHF. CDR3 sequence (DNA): TGTGCCAGCAGCTTAAATTTGCAGGCGCCTCCGCATTTT.

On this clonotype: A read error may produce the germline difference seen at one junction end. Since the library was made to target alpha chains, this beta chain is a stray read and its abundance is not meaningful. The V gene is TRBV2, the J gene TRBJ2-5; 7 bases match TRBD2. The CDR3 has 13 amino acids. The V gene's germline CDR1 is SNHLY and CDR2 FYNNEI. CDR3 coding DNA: TGTGCCAGCAGTCAAGCGGGGCCAAAGACCCAGTACTTC. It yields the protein CASSQAGPKTQYF. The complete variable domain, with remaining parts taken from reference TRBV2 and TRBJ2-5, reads EPEVTQTPSHQVTQMGQEVILRCVPISNHLYFYWYRQILGQKVEFLVSFYNNEISEKSEIFDDQFSVERPDGSNFTLKIRSTKLEDSAMYFCASSQAGPKTQYFGPGTRLLVL.

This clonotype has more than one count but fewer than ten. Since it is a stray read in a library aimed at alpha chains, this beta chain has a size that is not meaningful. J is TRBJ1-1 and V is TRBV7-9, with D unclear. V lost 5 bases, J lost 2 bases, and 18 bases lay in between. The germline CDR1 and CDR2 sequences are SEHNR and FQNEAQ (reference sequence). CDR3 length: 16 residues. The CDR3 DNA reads TGTGCCAGCAGCCCTACCTTTTGGCAGAAAAACACTGAAGCTTTCTTT. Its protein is CASSPTFWQKNTEAFF.

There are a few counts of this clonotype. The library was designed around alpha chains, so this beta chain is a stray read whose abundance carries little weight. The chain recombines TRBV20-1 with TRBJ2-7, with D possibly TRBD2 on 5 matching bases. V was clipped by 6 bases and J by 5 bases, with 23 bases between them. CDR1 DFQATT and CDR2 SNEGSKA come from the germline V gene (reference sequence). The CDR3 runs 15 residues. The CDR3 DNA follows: TGCAGTGCGCAACAACCGGGTGGCGGACTCCACGAGCAGTACTTC. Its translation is CSAQQPGGGLHEQYF.